This T cell receptor beta chain came from a study of Graves' ophthalmopathy and Graves' hyperthyroidism. RNA served as the template for amplifying TCR beta CDR3 regions. HTBI primers primed a first-round RT-PCR, and a second-round multiplex PCR followed. TCRdb processed the multiplex PCR reads anew with MiXCR; each CDR3 protein has one entry. The table shows about 380,000 distinct CDR3 sequences, with about 16% occurring only once. In this sample, this clonotype turned up many times. CDR3 length equals 14 residues. The V gene lost 7 bases and the J gene lost 4 bases, with 17 bases spanning the gap. Germline assignment: CDR1 MNHNS and CDR2 SASEGT.

Sequencing input: peripheral blood. This receptor was taken from a woman between 18 and 29 years old with stable Graves' hyperthyroidism. The J gene is TRBJ2-7, the V gene TRBV6-1; the D gene is possibly TRBD2 (7 bases). The chain's CDR3 is CASIPTGRGYEQYF. CDR3 nucleotide sequence: TGTGCCAGCATCCCAACAGGGAGGGGATACGAGCAGTACTTC.